This TCR beta chain was identified during a study of T cell clusters in autoimmune cytopenias. One tube held mixed TRB-A and TRB-B primer pools for touch-down PCR. TCRdb re-called the multiplex PCR reads; one entry per CDR3 protein, DNA not given. The table for this sample gives around 2,200 distinct CDR3 sequences. Germline values: CDR1 SGHNT, CDR2 YENEEA. This CDR3 is 11 amino acids long. Measured by frequency, this clonotype is medium-sized (0.01 to 0.1%). Each sample's input was around 250 ng genomic DNA, some 38,000 genome equivalents. In addition, the sample was reused for a study of T cell repertoires in aging, cancer and after chemotherapy. That publication notes: In cancer patients, declining TCR diversity with age involved lost richness and lost evenness.

This receptor was taken from a human donor with an autoimmune cytopenia or autoimmune hepatitis (not recorded which). The chain is built from TRBV11-3 and TRBJ1-1. The material sequenced was peripheral blood. The CDR3 loop is CASSLGIEAFF. The full variable domain, rest sourced from reference TRBV11-3 and TRBJ1-1, is EAGVVQSPRYKIIEKKQPVAFWCNPISGHNTLYWYLQNLGQGPELLIRYENEEAVDDSQLPKDRFSAERLKGVDSTLKIQPAELGDSAVYLCASSLGIEAFFGQGTRLTVV.